This T cell receptor beta chain derives from a study of T cells in Graves' hyperthyroidism and ophthalmopathy. TCR beta CDR3 regions were amplified from RNA transcripts. TCR CDR3 regions were first amplified by RT-PCR with HTBI primers. TCRdb called the multiplex PCR reads again in MiXCR, with one record for every CDR3 protein. The sample contains some 500,000 distinct CDR3 sequences, 15% to 20% of which appear only once. Exclusions: uncontrolled infection, other autoimmune disease, pregnancy, lactation. Around 10 ml fresh peripheral blood yielded the PBMCs. Per germline, CDR1 MRHNA and CDR2 SNTAGT. The CDR3 contains 15 residues. Losses at the gene ends were 1 base for V and 6 bases for J; bases not matched to a gene: 6. Worth noting for this clonotype: What it binds is unknown.

Regarding the study as a whole: Blood also held most thyroid clonotypes expanded beyond 0.001. The model anticipated ophthalmopathy a median 6.5 months pre-onset.

This clonotype was sampled from a woman aged 25 to 39 with Graves' ophthalmopathy. The sample comprised blood. This chain joins TRBV6-4 and TRBJ2-1; 7 bases fit TRBD2. CDR3: CASSDLDGEGNEQFF. The CDR3 nucleotides are TGTGCCAGCAGTGACTTGGACGGGGAGGGCAATGAGCAGTTCTTC.